This is a list of T cell receptor beta chains from one sample in a study of cytomegalovirus exposure and HLA in healthy donors. The protocol was immunoSEQ multiplex PCR, while the TCRdb copy is restricted to in-frame clones and leaves out a portion. The repertoire holds approximately 56,000 clones, with about 70% as singletons. The sequenced sample was PBMCs. These receptors all stem from a woman in her forties or fifties in good health and CMV-seropositive. The CDR3 runs from the conserved cysteine through the conserved F or W. D genes are given only for firm matches. Size tells how often a clone was seen (once, few, many) or the class of an expanded clone, and some rows leave it out.

D	V	J	size	DNA	CDR3
NA	TRBV9	TRBJ2-2	NA	TGTGCCAGCTTCAATGCGGACACCGGGGAGCTGTTTTTT	CASFNADTGELFF
TRBD2	TRBV5-4	TRBJ2-1	NA	TGTGCCAGCAGCTTGGCCCAATCGACTAGCGGGGGCAATGAGCAGTTCTTC	CASSLAQSTSGGNEQFF
NA	TRBV11-3	TRBJ2-7	NA	TGTGCCAGCAGCTTTAACCCCCTCAGGGGTTACGAGCAGTACTTC	CASSFNPLRGYEQYF
TRBD2	TRBV5-4	TRBJ2-2	NA	TGTGCCAGCAGCTTGGCCGGGCTAGCGGGGGCCGGCACCGGGGAGCTGTTTTTT	CASSLAGLAGAGTGELFF
TRBD2	TRBV4-3	TRBJ2-1	NA	TGCGCCAGCAGCCCTAGCGGGAGCTCCTACAATGAGCAGTTCTTC	CASSPSGSSYNEQFF
NA	TRBV2	TRBJ2-4	few	TGTGCCAGCAGTGAAACGGGTCTATCAGTATTTGCCAAAAACATTCAGTACTTC	CASSETGLSVFAKNIQYF
TRBD1	TRBV6-6	TRBJ2-2	NA	TGTGCCAGCAGTTATGGGACAGCCAACACCGGGGAGCTGTTTTTT	CASSYGTANTGELFF
TRBD2	TRBV7-8	TRBJ2-2	NA	TGTGCCAGCAGAGCGGGACTAAACACCGGGGAGCTGTTTTTT	CASRAGLNTGELFF
NA	TRBV27	TRBJ2-7	NA	TGTGCCAGCAGGGAAGGGGTCGAGCAGTACTTC	CASREGVEQYF
TRBD1	TRBV7-3	TRBJ2-6	NA	TGTGCCAGCAGCCTCAGGACAGGGGTTTCCTCCTCTGGGGCCAACGTCCTGACTTTC	CASSLRTGVSSSGANVLTF
TRBD1	TRBV7-8	TRBJ1-6	NA	TGTGCCAGCAGCTTCGACAGGGGGAATTCACCCCTCCACTTT	CASSFDRGNSPLHF
TRBD2	TRBV27	TRBJ2-3	once	TGTGCCAGCAGTTTAGTATTAGCGGGGGGCCCAGATACGCAGTATTTT	CASSLVLAGGPDTQYF
TRBD2	TRBV29-1	TRBJ2-5	NA	TGCAGCGTTGAACTAGCGGGGGGCCAAGAGACCCAGTACTTC	CSVELAGGQETQYF
NA	TRBV19	TRBJ1-2	NA	TGTGCCAGTAGTTACGCTCGACAGGATGGCTACACCTTC	CASSYARQDGYTF
NA	TRBV6-1	TRBJ1-2	NA	TGTGCCAGCACCCGGACAGTGGTAAACTATGGCTACACCTTC	CASTRTVVNYGYTF
TRBD2	TRBV7-9	TRBJ2-1	few	TGTGCCAGCAGCTTAGGGCCCAGCGGGAGGGCAAATGAGCAGTTCTTC	CASSLGPSGRANEQFF
TRBD1	TRBV7-8	TRBJ1-3	once	TGTGCCAGCAGCCTAATGGGACAGGGGGCTTATGGAAACACCATATATTTT	CASSLMGQGAYGNTIYF